This record concerns one T cell receptor (beta chain) sequence. As yet, its antigen is unknown. This specimen comes from a study of cytomegalovirus exposure and HLA in healthy donors. About the research overall: The same platform was used for the 130 or so validation repertoires as for the approximately 730 first-cohort repertoires, as reported in a later analysis.

The V and J ends lost 5 bases and 8 bases respectively, with 15 bases between them. The germline CDR1 and CDR2 sequences are LNHNV and YYDKDF (reference sequence). The CDR3 length is 13 residues. Profiling relied on immunoSEQ multiplex PCR, and the TCRdb table lists in-frame clones only, not all of them. Of about 130,000 clones listed, about 87% were seen once; the top ten hold around 5.9%. Broader study findings: Most TCR sequences were rare, but some public TCRs occurred in many donors. 150 or so TCR beta chains were listed as cytomegalovirus-associated. Subsequent analysis revealed that first-cohort TCR clusters tended to co-occur in the roughly 120 validation repertoires.

Sequencing was carried out using PBMCs. This sequence was found in a woman aged 25 to 45 in good health and CMV-seropositive. The genes are TRBV15 and TRBJ1-2; no definite D call. This chain's CDR3 is CATSGQTLTGYTF. CDR3 in DNA: TGTGCCACCAGCGGTCAAACTCTAACCGGCTACACCTTC.